A single sample is the source of the 18 T cell receptor beta chains below, sequenced in a study of beta chain features in type 1 diabetes. As every portion of the isolated RNA was reverse transcribed, the sequencing read expressed TCRB transcripts. TCRdb keeps only in-frame clones here, not all; method: immunoSEQ multiplex PCR. This table holds some 140,000 clones, approximately 9.2% found once. Sequenced sample: central memory CD4+ T cells from blood. These receptors originate from a man aged 18 to 29 in good health.

This chain links TRBV7-2 with TRBJ2-3, with a possible D match to TRBD2 (7 bases). The CDR3 covers 15 residues. The germline gives CDR1 SGHTA, CDR2 FQGNSA. The ends were cut back, 4 bases at V and 4 bases at J, with 15 bases in the middle. The CDR3 nucleotides read TGTGCCAGCAGCTCTTGGGGGGGCTCTGCAGATACGCAGTATTTT. This translates into CASSSWGGSADTQYF. Looking up the rest from reference TRBV7-2 and TRBJ2-3 gives the full variable domain: GAGVSQSPSNKVTEKGKDVELRCDPISGHTALYWYRQSLGQGLEFLIYFQGNSAPDKSGLPSDRFSAERTGGSVSTLTIQRTQQEDSAVYLCASSSWGGSADTQYFGPGTRLTVL.

The V call is TRBV25-1, the J call TRBJ1-3, with TRBD1 identical over 7 bases. The V segment lost 4 bases and the J segment 3 bases; nucleotides outside the gene matches: 6. The CDR3 has 15 amino acids. Germline assignment: CDR1 MGHDK and CDR2 SYGVNS. CDR3 in DNA: TGTGCCAGCAGTGCGGGACAGACCTATGGAAACACCATATATTTT. Its protein is CASSAGQTYGNTIYF.

A few counts support this clone. This chain uses TRBV18 with TRBJ2-7; TRBD2 matches 11 bases. Germline CDR1 KGHSH, CDR2 LQKENI. The CDR3 runs 14 residues. J was trimmed by 7 bases and V by 0 bases; bases with no gene match: 2. CDR3 nucleotide sequence: TGTGCCAGCTCACCACCTAGCGGGGGGGAAGAGCAGTACTTC. As protein: CASSPPSGGEEQYF.

This clone was recorded a few times. V is TRBV28 and J is TRBJ2-7; D unresolved. CDR1 is MDHEN and CDR2 is SYDVKM in the germline V gene. V lost 4 bases and J lost 3, with 10 bases in between. This CDR3 comprises 13 residues. CDR3 protein: CASSSSSLYEQYF. In DNA, the CDR3 is TGTGCCAGCAGTTCCTCCTCCCTCTACGAGCAGTACTTC.

The table lists this clone with a few counts. The rearrangement links TRBV29-1 to TRBJ2-1; 10 bases map to TRBD2. With V trimmed by 6 bases and J by 7 bases, 9 bases remained unmatched. CDR1 and CDR2 from the germline V gene are SQVTM and ANQGSEA. The CDR3 is made up of 14 amino acids. The CDR3 is CSVGSGGAGNEQFF. CDR3 in DNA: TGCAGCGTGGGGAGCGGGGGGGCGGGAAATGAGCAGTTCTTC.

This rearrangement joins TRBV7-2 to TRBJ2-5, with 7 bases identical to TRBD2. Germline V CDR1 and CDR2: SGHTA, FQGNSA. The CDR3 loop spans 14 amino acids. J gave up 5 bases and V 4 bases, and 7 bases lay outside the gene matches. In nucleotides, the CDR3 is TGTGCCAGCAGCTCCCCCAGCGGGGCGGAGACCCAGTACTTC. This translates into CASSSPSGAETQYF.

There are many counts of this clone. The CDR3 bases are TGTGCCAGCAGCGCGGGACTAGCGGGGAGAACCTACGAGCAGTACTTC. Translated, it gives CASSAGLAGRTYEQYF. J is TRBJ2-7 and V is TRBV7-2; 13 bases map to TRBD2. The CDR3 is made up of 16 amino acids. CDR1 and CDR2 (germline): SGHTA, FQGNSA. The ends lost 5 bases at V and 2 bases at J; junction bases unmatched: 6.

This clone was counted between two and nine times. The chain uses TRBV18 and TRBJ1-5; a weak D match, TRBD1 (6 bases). CDR3 length: 14 residues. CDR1 and CDR2 (germline): KGHSH, LQKENI. V dropped 2 bases and J dropped 3 bases, with 8 bases sitting between them. CDR3 sequence reads: CASSPNRDNQPQHF. CDR3 sequence (DNA): TGTGCCAGCTCACCAAACAGGGACAATCAGCCCCAGCATTTT.

This clone occurred a few times. The chain combines TRBV10-3 with TRBJ1-1, with 9 positions matching TRBD1. Germline CDR1 and CDR2: ENHRY and SYGVKD. This CDR3 region has 13 residues. The junction had 4 bases not matched to a gene; V was cut back by 10 bases and J by 1 base. CDR3 bases: TGTGCCACCAGGACAGGGGCGAACACTGAAGCTTTCTTT. Protein sequence: CATRTGANTEAFF.

Only a few counts were recorded for this clone. V is TRBV10-3 and J is TRBJ1-6; a weak D match, TRBD1 (5 bases). V dropped 2 bases and J dropped 6 bases, with 14 bases sitting between them. Germline CDR1 reads ENHRY; CDR2 reads SYGVKD. This CDR3 contains 16 residues. The DNA for the CDR3 is TGTGCCATCAGTGAGAGAGCGGGACGGCTTAATTCACCCCTCCACTTT. Translated: CAISERAGRLNSPLHF.

The table lists this clone with a few counts. The chain links TRBV11-2 to TRBJ1-6; D perhaps matches TRBD1 (5 bases). V dropped 1 base and J dropped 4 bases, with 8 bases sitting between them. Germline CDR1 SGHAT, CDR2 FQNNGV. This CDR3 comprises 15 residues. The CDR3 DNA is TGTGCCAGCAGCTTAGGGGGGGGTTATAATTCACCCCTCCACTTT. It specifies CASSLGGGYNSPLHF.

This clone was counted only a few times. The gene calls are TRBV7-6 and TRBJ1-6; perhaps TRBD1 as D (6 bases). The germline CDR1 and CDR2 sequences are SGHVS and FNYEAQ. This CDR3 comprises 14 residues. The V end was cut by 1 base, the J end by 10 bases, with 11 bases between. DNA of the CDR3: TGTGCCAGCAGCTTAGGCAGGGGAGGGTCACCCCTCCACTTT. It codes for CASSLGRGGSPLHF.

This clone appeared a few times. The V call is TRBV30, the J call TRBJ2-3, with 15 bases lining up with TRBD2. The CDR3 contains 14 residues. Germline CDR1 is GTSNPN and CDR2 is SVGIG (reference sequence). CDR3 DNA: TGTGCAAGGACTAGCGGGGGGGCCACAGATACGCAGTATTTT. Translation gives CARTSGGATDTQYF. Using reference TRBV30 and TRBJ2-3 for the parts outside the CDR3, the full variable domain is SQTIHQWPATLVQPVGSPLSLECTVEGTSNPNLYWYRQAAGRGLQLLFYSVGIGQISSEVPQNLSASRPQDRQFILSSKKLLLSDSGFYLCARTSGGATDTQYFGPGTRLTVL.

V gene TRBV5-6 combines with J gene TRBJ1-2; perhaps TRBD1 as D (6 bases). The CDR3 runs to 13 residues. CDR1 and CDR2 from the germline V gene are SGHDT and YYEEEE. V lost 4 bases and J lost 5, with 12 bases in between. CDR3 in DNA: TGTGCCAGCAGCGGACAGCAAACTTATGGCTACACCTTC. The encoded protein is CASSGQQTYGYTF.

This chain connects TRBV2 to TRBJ1-5, with D unresolved. The CDR3 has 14 amino acids. CDR1 SNHLY and CDR2 FYNNEI come from the germline V gene. V was clipped by 3 bases and J by 3 bases, with 9 bases between them. In DNA, the CDR3 is TGTGCCAGCAGTGACCTCTCGGTCAATCAGCCCCAGCATTTT. It yields the protein CASSDLSVNQPQHF.

Only a few counts were recorded for this clone. The V and J genes are TRBV7-2 and TRBJ2-5; no reliable D call. Germline loops: CDR1 SGHTA, CDR2 FQGNSA. The CDR3 runs to 12 residues. The ends were cut back, 2 bases at V and 2 bases at J, with 3 bases in the middle. The chain's CDR3 is CASSLQQETQYF. DNA of the CDR3: TGTGCCAGCAGCTTACAGCAAGAGACCCAGTACTTC.

The chain has TRBV7-2 and TRBJ2-7; 11 nucleotides agree with TRBD2. This CDR3 has 15 amino acids. Germline CDR1 reads SGHTA; CDR2 reads FQGNSA. With 5 bases clipped from V and 7 bases from J, the junction kept 10 bases outside the gene matches. This CDR3 is CASSPHSGGAREQYF. CDR3 in DNA: TGTGCCAGCAGCCCCCATAGCGGGGGGGCCCGGGAGCAGTACTTC. The full variable domain, completed using reference TRBV7-2 and TRBJ2-7, is GAGVSQSPSNKVTEKGKDVELRCDPISGHTALYWYRQSLGQGLEFLIYFQGNSAPDKSGLPSDRFSAERTGGSVSTLTIQRTQQEDSAVYLCASSPHSGGAREQYFGPGTRLTVT.

The chain joins TRBV19 to TRBJ2-6; 8 bases are shared with TRBD1. J lost 0 bases, V lost 5 bases, and 6 bases had no gene match. The germline gives CDR1 LNHDA, CDR2 SQIVND (reference sequence). CDR3 length equals 17 residues. CDR3 nucleotides: TGTGCCAGTAGTCACGGACAGGGAAGCTCTGGGGCCAACGTCCTGACTTTC. It yields the protein CASSHGQGSSGANVLTF.